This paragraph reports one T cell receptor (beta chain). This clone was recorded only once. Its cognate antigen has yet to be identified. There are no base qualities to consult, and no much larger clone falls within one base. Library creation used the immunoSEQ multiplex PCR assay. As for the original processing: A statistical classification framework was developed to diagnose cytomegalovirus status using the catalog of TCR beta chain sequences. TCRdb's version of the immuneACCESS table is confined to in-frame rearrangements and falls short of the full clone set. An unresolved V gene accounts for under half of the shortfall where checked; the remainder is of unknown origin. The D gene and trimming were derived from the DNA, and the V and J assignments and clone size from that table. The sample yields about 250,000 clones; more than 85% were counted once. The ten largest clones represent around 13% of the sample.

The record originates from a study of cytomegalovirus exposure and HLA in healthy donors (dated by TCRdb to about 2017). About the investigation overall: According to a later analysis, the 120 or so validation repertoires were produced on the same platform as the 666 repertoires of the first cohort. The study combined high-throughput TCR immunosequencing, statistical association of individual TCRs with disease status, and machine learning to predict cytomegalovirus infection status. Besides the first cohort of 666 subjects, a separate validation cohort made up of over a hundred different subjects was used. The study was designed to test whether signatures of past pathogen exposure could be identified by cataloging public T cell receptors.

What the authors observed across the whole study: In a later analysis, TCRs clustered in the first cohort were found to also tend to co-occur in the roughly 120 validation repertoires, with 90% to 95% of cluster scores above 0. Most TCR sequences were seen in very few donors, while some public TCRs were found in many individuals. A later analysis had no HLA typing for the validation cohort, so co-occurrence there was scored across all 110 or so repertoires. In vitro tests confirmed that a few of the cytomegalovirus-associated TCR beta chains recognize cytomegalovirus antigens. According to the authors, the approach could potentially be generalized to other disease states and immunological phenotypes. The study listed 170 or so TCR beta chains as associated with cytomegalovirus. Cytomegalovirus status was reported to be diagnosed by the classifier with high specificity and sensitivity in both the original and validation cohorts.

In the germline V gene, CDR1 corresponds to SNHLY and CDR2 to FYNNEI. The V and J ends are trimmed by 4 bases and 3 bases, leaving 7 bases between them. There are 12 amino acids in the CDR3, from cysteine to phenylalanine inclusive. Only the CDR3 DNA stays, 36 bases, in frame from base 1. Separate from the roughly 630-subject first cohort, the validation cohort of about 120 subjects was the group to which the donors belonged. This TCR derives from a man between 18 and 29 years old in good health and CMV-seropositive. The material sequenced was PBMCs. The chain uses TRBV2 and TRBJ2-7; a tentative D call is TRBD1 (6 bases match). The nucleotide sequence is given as TGTGCCAGCAGTGCGGACAGCTACGAGCAGTACTTC. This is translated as CASSADSYEQYF.